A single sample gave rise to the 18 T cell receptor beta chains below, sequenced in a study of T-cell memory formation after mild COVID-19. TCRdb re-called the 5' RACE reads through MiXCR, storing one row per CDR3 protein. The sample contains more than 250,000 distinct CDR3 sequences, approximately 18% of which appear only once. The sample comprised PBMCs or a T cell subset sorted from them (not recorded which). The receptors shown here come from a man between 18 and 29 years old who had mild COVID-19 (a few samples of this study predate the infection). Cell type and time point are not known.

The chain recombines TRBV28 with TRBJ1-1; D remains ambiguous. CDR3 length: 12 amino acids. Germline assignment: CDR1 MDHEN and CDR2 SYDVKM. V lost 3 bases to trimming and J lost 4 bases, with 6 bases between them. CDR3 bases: TGTGCCAGCAGTTTGGTCAGCACTGAAGCTTTCTTT. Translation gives CASSLVSTEAFF.

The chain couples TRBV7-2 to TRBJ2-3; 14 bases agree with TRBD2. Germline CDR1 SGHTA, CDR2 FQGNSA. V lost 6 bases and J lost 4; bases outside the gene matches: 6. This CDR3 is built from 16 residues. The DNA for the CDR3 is TGTGCCAGCAGATCGGGACTAGCGGGGGCGGCAGATACGCAGTATTTT. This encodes CASRSGLAGAADTQYF.

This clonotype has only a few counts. The CDR3 bases are TGCGCCAGCAGCCTATCAAGCCCGGGGACAGATACGCAGTATTTT. Its protein product is CASSLSSPGTDTQYF. The rearrangement uses TRBV4-1 and TRBJ2-3; D possibly corresponds to TRBD2 (5 bases). The CDR3 contains 15 residues. Germline CDR1 reads MGHRA; CDR2 reads YSYEKL. Trimming removed 4 bases at V and 3 bases at J, with 14 bases between.

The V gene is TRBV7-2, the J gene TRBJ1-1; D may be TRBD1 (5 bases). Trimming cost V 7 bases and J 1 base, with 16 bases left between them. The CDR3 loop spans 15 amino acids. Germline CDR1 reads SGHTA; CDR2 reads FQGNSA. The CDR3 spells CASTFSGTANTEAFF. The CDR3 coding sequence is TGTGCCAGCACCTTCTCCGGGACGGCGAACACTGAAGCTTTCTTT.

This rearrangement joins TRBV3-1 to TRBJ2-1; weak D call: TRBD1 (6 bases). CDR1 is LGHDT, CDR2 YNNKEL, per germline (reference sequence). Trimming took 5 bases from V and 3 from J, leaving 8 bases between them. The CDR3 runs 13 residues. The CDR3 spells CASSWTVYNEQFF. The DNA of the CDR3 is TGTGCCAGCAGCTGGACAGTCTACAATGAGCAGTTCTTC.

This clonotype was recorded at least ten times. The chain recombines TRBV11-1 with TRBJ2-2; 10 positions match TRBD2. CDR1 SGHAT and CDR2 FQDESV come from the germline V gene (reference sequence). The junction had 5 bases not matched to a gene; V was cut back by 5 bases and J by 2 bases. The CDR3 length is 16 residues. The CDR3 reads CASSGLAGANTGELFF. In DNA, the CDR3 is TGTGCCAGCAGCGGGCTAGCGGGGGCCAACACCGGGGAGCTGTTTTTT.

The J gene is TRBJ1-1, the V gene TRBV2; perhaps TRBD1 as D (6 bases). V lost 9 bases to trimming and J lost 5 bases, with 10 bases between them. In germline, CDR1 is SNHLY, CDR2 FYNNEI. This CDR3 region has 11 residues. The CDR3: CASNRDTEAFF. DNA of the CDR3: TGTGCCAGTAACAGGGATACTGAAGCTTTCTTT.

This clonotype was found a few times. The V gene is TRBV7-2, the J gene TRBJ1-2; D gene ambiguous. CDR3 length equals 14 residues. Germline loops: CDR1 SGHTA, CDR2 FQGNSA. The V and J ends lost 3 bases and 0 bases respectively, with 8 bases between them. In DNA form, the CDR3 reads TGTGCCAGCAGCTTCGGCAGTGCTAACTATGGCTACACCTTC. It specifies CASSFGSANYGYTF.

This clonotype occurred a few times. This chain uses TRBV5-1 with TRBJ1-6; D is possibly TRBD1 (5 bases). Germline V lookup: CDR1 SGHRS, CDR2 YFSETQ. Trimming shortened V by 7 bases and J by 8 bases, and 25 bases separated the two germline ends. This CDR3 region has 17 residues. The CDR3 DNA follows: TGCGCCAGCTCCCGGCAGGGATCGCATATCAATGATTCACCCCTCCACTTT. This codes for CASSRQGSHINDSPLHF. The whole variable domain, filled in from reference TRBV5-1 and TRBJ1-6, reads KAGVTQTPRYLIKTRGQQVTLSCSPISGHRSVSWYQQTPGQGLQFLFEYFSETQRNKGNFPGRFSGRQFSNSRSEMNVSTLELGDSALYLCASSRQGSHINDSPLHFGNGTRLTVT.

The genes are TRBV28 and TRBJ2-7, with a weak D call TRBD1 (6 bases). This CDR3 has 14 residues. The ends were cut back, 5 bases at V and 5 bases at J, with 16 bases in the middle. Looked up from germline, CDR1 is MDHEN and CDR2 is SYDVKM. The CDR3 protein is CASSPGQLTNEQYV. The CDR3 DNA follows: TGTGCCAGCAGTCCGGGACAACTGACTAACGAGCAGTACGTC.

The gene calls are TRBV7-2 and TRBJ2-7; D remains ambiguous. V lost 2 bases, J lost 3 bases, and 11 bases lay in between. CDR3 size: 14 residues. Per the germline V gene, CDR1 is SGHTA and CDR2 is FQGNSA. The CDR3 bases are TGTGCCAGCAGCTTAATGTCCAGGTTCTACGAGCAGTACTTC. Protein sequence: CASSLMSRFYEQYF.

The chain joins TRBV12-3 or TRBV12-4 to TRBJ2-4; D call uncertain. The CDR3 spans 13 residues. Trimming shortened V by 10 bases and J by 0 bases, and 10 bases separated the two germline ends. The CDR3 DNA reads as TGTGCCACCTCGGACCTAGCCAAAAACATTCAGTACTTC. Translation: CATSDLAKNIQYF.

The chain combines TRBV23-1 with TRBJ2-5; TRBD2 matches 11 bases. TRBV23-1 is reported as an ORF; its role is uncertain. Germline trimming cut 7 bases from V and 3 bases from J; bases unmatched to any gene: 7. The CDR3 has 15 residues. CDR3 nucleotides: TGCGCCAGCAAACCCGGGACTAGCGGAAAAGAGACCCAGTACTTC. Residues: CASKPGTSGKETQYF.

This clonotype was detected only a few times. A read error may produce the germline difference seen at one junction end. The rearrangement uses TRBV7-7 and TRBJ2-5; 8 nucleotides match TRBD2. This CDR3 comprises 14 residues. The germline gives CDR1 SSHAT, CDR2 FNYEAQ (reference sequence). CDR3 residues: CASSLVAGGETQYF. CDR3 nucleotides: TGTGCTAGCAGCTTAGTGGCGGGAGGAGAGACCCAGTACTTC.

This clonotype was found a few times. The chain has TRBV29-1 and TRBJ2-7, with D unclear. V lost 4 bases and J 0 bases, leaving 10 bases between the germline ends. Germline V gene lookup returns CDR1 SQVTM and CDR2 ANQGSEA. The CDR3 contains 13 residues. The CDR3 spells CSVGSGSSYEQYF. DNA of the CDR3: TGCAGCGTTGGATCCGGTTCCTCCTACGAGCAGTACTTC.

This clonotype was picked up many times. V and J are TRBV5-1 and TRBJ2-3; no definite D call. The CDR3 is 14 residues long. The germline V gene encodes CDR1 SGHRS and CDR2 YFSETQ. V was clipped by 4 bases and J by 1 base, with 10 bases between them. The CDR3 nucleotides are TGCGCCAGCAGCCCGGACGGAGGCACAGATACGCAGTATTTT. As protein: CASSPDGGTDTQYF.

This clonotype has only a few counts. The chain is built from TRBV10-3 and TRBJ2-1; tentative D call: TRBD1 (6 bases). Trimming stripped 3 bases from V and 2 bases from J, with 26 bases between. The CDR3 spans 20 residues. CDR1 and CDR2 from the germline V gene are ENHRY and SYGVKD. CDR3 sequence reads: CAISDHSGTGTFSAYNEQFF. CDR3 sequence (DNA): TGTGCCATCAGTGATCACTCAGGAACAGGGACATTCAGCGCCTACAATGAGCAGTTCTTC.

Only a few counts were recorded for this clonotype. The CDR3 DNA reads as TGTGCCAGCAGTTACTCGAGCTCCTACGAGCAGTACGTC. Its protein product is CASSYSSSYEQYV. This rearrangement joins TRBV6-2 or TRBV6-3 to TRBJ2-7; D gene ambiguous. There are 13 residues in the CDR3. Germline V gene sequence: CDR1 MNHEY, CDR2 SVGEGT. The ends were cut back, 0 bases at V and 0 bases at J, with 3 bases in the middle.